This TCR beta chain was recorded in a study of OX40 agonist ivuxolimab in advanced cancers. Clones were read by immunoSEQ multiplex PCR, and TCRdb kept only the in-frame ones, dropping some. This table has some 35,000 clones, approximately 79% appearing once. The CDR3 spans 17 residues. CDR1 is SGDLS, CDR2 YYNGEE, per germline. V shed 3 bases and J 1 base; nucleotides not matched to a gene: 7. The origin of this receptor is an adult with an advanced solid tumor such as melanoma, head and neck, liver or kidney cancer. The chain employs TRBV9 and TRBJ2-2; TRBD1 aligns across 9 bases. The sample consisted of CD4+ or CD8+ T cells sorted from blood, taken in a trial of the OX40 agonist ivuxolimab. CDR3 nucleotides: TGTGCCAGCAGCGAACCCCACAGGGGGCTGAACACCGGGGAGCTGTTTTTT. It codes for CASSEPHRGLNTGELFF.